This TCR beta chain was sequenced in a study of synovial regulatory T cells in juvenile arthritis. Study in general: Six patients were on methotrexate and a few were untreated. Study results and limitations: iaTreg cells shared more CDR3 sequences with synovial Tregs than other blood Tregs did.

Measured with immunoSEQ multiplex PCR; TCRdb has only the in-frame clones, and not every one. The sample's table shows about 10,000 clones. Germline values: CDR1 LGHNA, CDR2 YSLEER. The CDR3 is 18 amino acids. The record lacks a DNA sequence. Donors were approximately eleven juvenile idiopathic arthritis patients with active disease, 3 polyarticular and 8 oligoarticular. Worth noting for this clone: Its antigen is undetermined.

The chain combines TRBV4-3 with TRBJ1-5; the D call from TCRdb, TRBD1, cannot be confirmed without DNA. The clonotype comes from a donor under 30 with juvenile idiopathic arthritis. The sequencing input was Treg cells from blood. Subset given: remaining (HLA-DR-negative) circulating blood Treg cells. The CDR3 loop is CASSQDYDRGYSNQPQHF.